This TCR beta chain was recovered during a study of blood T cell repertoires in COVID-19. Turning to the study itself: From T cells, B-cell-depleted T cells, or PBMCs came the material, which was cDNA or gDNA.

How the authors handled the data: Reference gene primer amplification gave nucleated cell count estimates. This table comes from immunoSEQ multiplex PCR, and its TCRdb copy is limited to in-frame clones, with some not included. The V and J calls and clone size were taken over from that table, and D and trimming were inferred from the DNA. The sample consists of 150,000 or so clones, 70% to 90% of them appearing once. The V gene's germline CDR1 is ENHRY and CDR2 SYGVKD. With 3 bases removed from V and 2 bases from J, the gap between germline ends came to 11 bases. This CDR3 region has 14 residues. Sequences were obtained from PBMCs or T cells enriched from blood (not recorded which). V gene TRBV10-3 combines with J gene TRBJ2-7; a possible D gene is TRBD1 (7 bases). The TCR sequence derives from a woman aged 50 to 60 who had recovered from COVID-19. The CDR3 region is CAISDRGTAYEQYF. For the CDR3, the DNA is TGTGCCATCAGTGATCGGGGGACAGCCTACGAGCAGTACTTC.